The 2 T cell receptor beta chains given below trace back to one sample, sequenced in a study of T cell changes during pregnancy in multiple sclerosis. Sequencing was performed with immunoSEQ multiplex PCR; in TCRdb, only in-frame clones are kept and a portion is missing. The repertoire holds 85,000 to 90,000 clones, with about 94% as singletons. The sample here was peripheral blood, taken after pregnancy. The source of these receptors is a female donor in good health, enrolled as a control in a pregnancy study.

The V call is TRBV4-2, the J call TRBJ2-3; TRBD2 matches at 12 bases. The length of the CDR3 is 18 residues. V dropped 1 base and J dropped 5; count of bases not matched to a gene: 10. Germline V gene sequence: CDR1 LGHNA, CDR2 YNFKEQ. This CDR3 is CASSQVLAGGPSEDTQYF. The CDR3 DNA reads as TGTGCCAGCAGCCAAGTTCTAGCGGGAGGGCCTAGTGAAGATACGCAGTATTTT.

The rearrangement links TRBV15 to TRBJ1-3, with unresolved D. The ends were cut back, 0 bases at V and 7 bases at J, with 13 bases in the middle. The CDR3 loop spans 15 amino acids. Per germline, CDR1 LNHNV and CDR2 YYDKDF (reference sequence). The CDR3 reads CATSRDHLTRNTIYF. Written as DNA, the CDR3 is TGTGCCACCAGCAGAGACCACCTTACCCGGAACACCATATATTTT.